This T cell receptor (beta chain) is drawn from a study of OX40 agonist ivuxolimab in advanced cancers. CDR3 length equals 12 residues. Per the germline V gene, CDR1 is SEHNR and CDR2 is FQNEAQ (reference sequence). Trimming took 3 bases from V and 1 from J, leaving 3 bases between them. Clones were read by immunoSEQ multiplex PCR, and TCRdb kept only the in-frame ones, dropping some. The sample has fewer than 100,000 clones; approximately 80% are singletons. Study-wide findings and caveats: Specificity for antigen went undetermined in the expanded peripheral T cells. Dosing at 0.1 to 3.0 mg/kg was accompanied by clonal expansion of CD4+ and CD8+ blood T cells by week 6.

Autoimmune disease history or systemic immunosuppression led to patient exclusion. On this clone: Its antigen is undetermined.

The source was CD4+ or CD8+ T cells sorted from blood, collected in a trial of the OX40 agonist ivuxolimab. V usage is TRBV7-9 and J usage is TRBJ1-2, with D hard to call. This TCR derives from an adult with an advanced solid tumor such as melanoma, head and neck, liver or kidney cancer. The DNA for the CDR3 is TGTGCCAGCAGCTTTATTAACTATGGCTACACCTTC. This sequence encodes CASSFINYGYTF.